This T cell receptor beta chain originates from a study of early T cells in non-severe SARS-CoV-2 infection. Study details: Bulk RNA taken from unsorted whole blood was sequenced, leaving chains unpaired.

This clonotype counts as medium-sized (0.01 to 0.1%). Its antigen remains unknown. Deletions cut 4 bases from V and 5 bases from J, with 15 bases between. Germline CDR1 SQVTM, CDR2 ANQGSEA. There are 13 residues in the CDR3. One entry per CDR3 protein results from TCRdb running MiXCR on the 5' RACE reads. The sample holds about 11,000 distinct CDR3 sequences, around 4.8% seen once. Study results and caveats: Using VDJdb, the matching emphasized anti-spike CD8 responses while missing private and CD4 specificities.

The gene calls are TRBV29-1 and TRBJ2-7, with D perhaps given as TRBD1 or TRBD2 (5 bases each). The specimen was whole blood. The source of this sequence is an adult who was a healthcare worker with PCR-confirmed SARS-CoV-2 infection or an uninfected control (not recorded which). The CDR3, as DNA: TGCAGCGTTGCCGGGGACGCTCCCCACGAGCAGTACTTC. Amino acids: CSVAGDAPHEQYF.